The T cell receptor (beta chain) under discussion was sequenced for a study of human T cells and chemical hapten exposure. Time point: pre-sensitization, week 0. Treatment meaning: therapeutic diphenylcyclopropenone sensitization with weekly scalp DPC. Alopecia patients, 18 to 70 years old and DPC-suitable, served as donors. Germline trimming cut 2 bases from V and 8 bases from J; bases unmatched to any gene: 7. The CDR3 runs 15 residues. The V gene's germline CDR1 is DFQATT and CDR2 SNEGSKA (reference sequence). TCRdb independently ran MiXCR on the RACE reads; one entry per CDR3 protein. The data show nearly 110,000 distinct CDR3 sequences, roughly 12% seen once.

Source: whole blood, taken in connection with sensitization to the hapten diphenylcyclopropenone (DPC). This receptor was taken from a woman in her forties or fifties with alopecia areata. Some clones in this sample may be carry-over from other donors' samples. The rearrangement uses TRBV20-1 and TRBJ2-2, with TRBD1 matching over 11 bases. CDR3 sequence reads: CSARPWTGGRGELFF. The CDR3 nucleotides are TGCAGTGCTAGACCTTGGACAGGGGGCCGAGGGGAGCTGTTTTTT.